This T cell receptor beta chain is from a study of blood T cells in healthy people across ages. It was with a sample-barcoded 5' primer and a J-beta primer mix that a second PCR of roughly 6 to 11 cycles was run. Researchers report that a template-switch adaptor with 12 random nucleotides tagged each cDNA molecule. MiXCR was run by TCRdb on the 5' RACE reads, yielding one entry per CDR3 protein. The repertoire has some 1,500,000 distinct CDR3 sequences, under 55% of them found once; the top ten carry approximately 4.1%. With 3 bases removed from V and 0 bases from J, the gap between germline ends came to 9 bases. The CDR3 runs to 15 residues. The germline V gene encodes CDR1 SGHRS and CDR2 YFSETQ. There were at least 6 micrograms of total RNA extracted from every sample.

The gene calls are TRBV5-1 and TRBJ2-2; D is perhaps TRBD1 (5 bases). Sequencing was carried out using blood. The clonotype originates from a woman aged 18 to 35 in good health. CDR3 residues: CASSWRQTNTGELFF. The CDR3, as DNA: TGCGCCAGCAGCTGGAGACAGACGAACACCGGGGAGCTGTTTTTT.